This section outlines one T cell receptor (beta chain) sequence together with its context. What this receptor recognizes is not known. The input lacks base qualities; no much larger clone sits a single base away. The data were obtained in a study of cytomegalovirus exposure and HLA in healthy donors (dated by TCRdb to about 2017). About the investigation overall: An earlier analysis of approximately 640 of the donors reported about 250 Gb of sequence data and 117 million unique TCR beta sequences from 150 million to 200 million T cells. An early release covering about 600 HLA-typed donors comprised about 300 gigabases of sequencing data and 85 million or so unique TCR sequences. Among the 398 genotyped donors, approximately 77% belonged to the genetic ancestry cluster associated with self-reported Caucasian donors. The study was designed to test whether signatures of past pathogen exposure could be identified by cataloging public T cell receptors. The study used immunosequencing to profile the T cell repertoires of 600 to 850 subjects and linked those repertoires to cytomegalovirus serostatus. In addition to the first cohort of 666 subjects, a separate validation cohort of under 150 different subjects was used. To predict cytomegalovirus infection status, the study combined high-throughput TCR immunosequencing, statistical association of individual TCRs with disease status, and machine learning. A later analysis re-examined previously published TCR beta repertoires from more than 600 donors and added high-resolution HLA genotyping to investigate patterns of TCR occurrence. In the later analysis, no new phenotypic data were used to find candidate immune exposures; instead, reliance was placed on TCR beta sequences and their occurrence across donors. To decide whether each TCR beta V gene segment behaved as functional or pseudogenic, an earlier analysis of nearly 600 of the donors relied on high-throughput TCR beta sequencing. Alongside the repertoire data, information on donor age, sex, ethnicity and CMV serostatus was compiled. A later genetic analysis used genome-wide SNP genotypes for about 65% of the roughly 670 donors, treating that subset as a discovery cohort. All discovery cohort repertoires had been generated using a single sequencing platform. Both class I and class II loci were covered by HLA typing, at four-digit resolution. Typing coverage varied by locus: about 620-630 donors for A, B, C, DRB1 and DQB1; approximately 500 for DQA1; nearly 610 for DPA1; 450 to 480 for DPB1. A handful of DR-DQ haplotypes were treated as single units for association and clustering because of strong linkage in the cohort. On average, about 240,000 unique TCR beta nucleotide sequences were sequenced per donor among fewer than 500 genotyped donors of the cohort, with about 19% of those sequences being non-productive.

What the study reported, not specific to this receptor: Correlated functional status among segregating V segments might be attributable to linkage disequilibrium, but an unknown experimental factor could not be ruled out. The presence/absence analyses assumed that sequencing depth was roughly uniform across donors, and that assumption may not be true. A further reported finding was that TCR beta sequences accurately predicted the HLA-A and HLA-B alleles for most subjects in the first cohort. Assigning TCR associations to individual alleles was difficult when HLA alleles, especially DR and DQ, strongly co-occurred. About 15 rarely observed V segments, including chromosome 9 orphons, were excluded from the earlier analysis of approximately 500 of the donors because counts were too low. Compared with equally common non-associated chains, HLA-associated TCR beta chains in a later analysis were more clonally expanded and had lower generation probabilities. In an earlier analysis of about 600 of the donors, most TCR beta V segments appeared in productive rearrangements about 90% or about 30% of the time, broadly matching IMGT annotations. A later analysis reported that several top co-occurrence clusters appeared linked to parvovirus B19, influenza, CMV and Epstein-Barr virus. It was suggested by the authors that the approach could potentially be generalized to other disease states and immunological phenotypes. A later analysis found that most CMV-associated TCR beta chains appeared HLA-restricted, with HLA associations seemingly driven largely by CMV exposure. The 87-base-pair reads could not distinguish some IMGT-functional V segments, including TRBV6-2 and TRBV6-3, so those segments were excluded. According to a later genetic analysis, donors in an Asian-associated ancestry cluster had fewer N-insertions in productive TCRs than the approximately 630-donor mean. Because some donors lacked HLA typing at each locus, the association tests relied only on the typed subset. In a later analysis, the rate of TCR association differed among HLA loci, with DRB1 alleles having the most associated TCRs and HLA-C alleles having the fewest. In both the original and validation cohorts, the classifier was reported to diagnose cytomegalovirus status with high specificity and sensitivity. The cohort was sequenced for TCR beta chains only, and without alpha or paired-chain data the features that could be detected were limited. At a false discovery rate of 0.05, a later analysis linked about 16,000 TCR beta sequences to specific HLA alleles. CMV serostatus was the only immune exposure information available for the cohort. In the study, 164 TCR beta chains were listed as associated with cytomegalovirus. A group of highly shared sequence variants was considered likely to be a technical artifact of the sequencing pipeline. Most TCR sequences were seen in very few donors, while some public TCRs were found in many individuals. Three of the identified cytomegalovirus-associated TCR beta chains were confirmed in vitro to be specific for cytomegalovirus antigens. A later genetic analysis associated a missense DCLRE1C variant with V-gene and J-gene trimming of TCR beta chains, and an independent cohort replicated the association.

V and J lose 3 bases and 7 bases, and a span of 12 bases separates them. Taken from cysteine to phenylalanine, the CDR3 has 13 residues. The only DNA kept is the CDR3, 39 bases in frame from the first base. The germline V gene yields KGHSH for CDR1 and LQKENI for CDR2. The method behind the library was the immunoSEQ multiplex PCR assay. A mixture of 60 forward primers for TCR Vbeta segments and 13 reverse primers for TCR Jbeta segments was used in the multiplex PCR. The CDR3 region of rearranged TCR beta genes was amplified from genomic DNA with a multiplex PCR assay. On the Illumina HiSeq System, the amplified TCR beta libraries were sequenced as 87-base-pair reads. The original pipeline was this. A later analysis tallied tens of millions of unique TCR beta chains across the 666 repertoires, and approximately 12 million of those chains were shared by two or more donors. Raw reads were error-corrected and collapsed into unique sequences with a nearest-neighbor algorithm that merged closely related sequences to remove PCR and sequencing errors. Alignment of CDR3 sequences to IMGT reference sequences was used to assign V, D and J gene segments. For a sequence to be retained, a match of at least six nucleotides was required to both a V gene segment and a J gene segment. Rearrangements were classified as productive when the CDR3 lacked stop codons and remained in frame with V and J, and all other rearrangements were classified as non-productive. Following IMGT convention, CDR3 was defined as the stretch from the second conserved V-encoded cysteine up to the conserved J-encoded phenylalanine. In an earlier analysis of around 540 of the donors, sequences lacking an unambiguous match to a single V gene segment were excluded. An earlier analysis of under 750 of the donors called V segments functional above 56.7% productive rearrangements and segregating when the between-donor standard deviation exceeded 5%. A statistical classification framework was developed to diagnose cytomegalovirus status using the catalog of TCR beta chain sequences. A later analysis assigned V and J genes by comparing TCR nucleotide sequences with IMGT/GENE-DB human TR gene sequences. A later analysis assigned CDR3 sequences and most-parsimonious VDJ recombination scenarios with the TCRdist pipeline. In a later analysis, every TCR beta chain was defined by the combination of its CDR3 amino acid sequence and its V-gene family, and reads without a unique V-gene family were dropped. As a way to deal with suspected cross-contamination and a sequencing artifact, a later analysis dropped 450 to 700 nucleotide sequences that were highly shared and had low generation probability. A later analysis calculated a clonal expansion index for each public chain from normalized within-repertoire ranks of inferred template counts. In a later analysis, generation probabilities were computed with a VDJ recombination model fitted to out-of-frame rearrangements, and the resulting probabilities were checked against IGoR. Hypergeometric tests were used in a later analysis to score TCR-TCR, TCR-HLA and TCR-CMV co-occurrence, with a repertoire-size bias correction applied to the TCR pairs. In a later analysis, false discovery rates were estimated by permuting HLA or CMV assignments 20 times. In a later analysis, co-occurring TCRs were grouped using DBSCAN, with TCRdist sequence similarity added in when clustering inside HLA-allele-positive subsets. Repertoires with fewer than 30,000 or more than 120,000 public chains, plus five repertoires with anomalous nucleotide sharing, were excluded from co-occurrence clustering. Held by TCRdb, this immuneACCESS table contains in-frame sequences only and omits some clones. Under half of the omission traces to an unresolved V gene where checked; the cause of the rest is unknown. The D gene and trimming were derived from the DNA, and the V and J assignments and clone size from that table. A total of roughly 100,000 clones appear in this sample, more than 75% of them only once. 10% of the sample belongs to the ten largest clones.

The cohort consisted of approximately 690 healthy bone marrow donors. At the time of sampling, every cohort member was nominally healthy, though immune exposures that went unrecorded were likely present. The donor tested CMV seropositive, placing the donor among the approximately 310 seropositive members of the cohort. Every donor gave a peripheral blood sample, and the peripheral blood mononuclear cells from that sample were used for TCR beta sequencing. The Qiagen DNeasy Blood Extraction Kit was used to extract genomic DNA from the blood cell samples. The sequence came from a young woman in good health and CMV-seropositive. Sequencing used PBMCs. The sequence is built from TRBV18 and TRBJ1-1, and the D gene may be TRBD1, 5 bases matching. The CDR3 in this case is CASSPEDSGEAFF. The DNA reads as follows: TGTGCCAGCTCACCCGAAGACAGTGGTGAAGCTTTCTTT. Full variable domain (CDR3 extended with the reference TRBV18 and TRBJ1-1 proteins): NAGVMQNPRHLVRRRGQEARLRCSPMKGHSHVYWYRQLPEEGLKFMVYLQKENIIDESGMPKERFSAEFPKEGPSILRIQQVVRGDSAAYFCASSPEDSGEAFFGQGTRLTVV.